The entry that follows covers one T cell receptor (beta chain) sequence. The antigen remains undetermined. Naive CD8 cells lacked CD45RO, underwent positive selection for CCR7 and left out terminally differentiated effector memory CD45RA+ cells. Germline assignment: CDR1 MDHEN and CDR2 SYDVKM. The CDR3 contains 15 residues. V shed 5 bases and J shed 3 bases, with 14 bases lying between them. The data were obtained in a study of shared clonotypes between healthy human individuals. For the study at large: Three plates each covered CD4 naive and memory; CD8 naive two, CD8 memory one. Whole-study findings and limits: Compared with memory subsets, naive subsets generally had larger estimated richness. An effect of sequencing depth on clonotype sharing among donors was expected.

Profiled with immunoSEQ multiplex PCR; TCRdb holds only in-frame clones, not every one. The data show around 2,000,000 clones, just under 95% seen once. This chain links TRBV28 with TRBJ1-5; D might be TRBD1 (5 bases). Sequencing input: naive CD8+ T cells sorted from blood. The clonotype originates from a young man in good health. The CDR3 DNA sequence: TGTGCCAGCAGTACACTCTCTGGGGCCAATCAGCCCCAGCATTTT. It yields the protein CASSTLSGANQPQHF. The full variable domain, in which reference TRBV28 and TRBJ1-5 provide the parts outside the CDR3, is DVKVTQSSRYLVKRTGEKVFLECVQDMDHENMFWYRQDPGLGLRLIYFSYDVKMKEKGDIPEGYSVSREKKERFSLILESASTNQTSMYLCASSTLSGANQPQHFGDGTRLSIL.